These T cell receptor beta chains were read from a single sample in a study of blood T cells in healthy people across ages. TCRdb called the 5' RACE reads again in MiXCR, with one record for every CDR3 protein. The table has roughly 900,000 distinct CDR3 sequences, more than 25% seen once; the top ten hold roughly 17%. Source material: blood. These receptors were collected from a woman aged 80 or older in good health. CDR3s include the opening cysteine and the closing phenylalanine or tryptophan. D genes are given only for firm matches. Where a row states a size, it is once, few, many or the class of an expanded clone; other rows omit it.

j_gene: TRBJ2-2; abundance: many; v_gene: TRBV6-2/TRBV6-3; d_gene: TRBD2; CDR3aa: CASSYSLTAGNPGELFF
j_gene: TRBJ2-1; abundance: NA; v_gene: TRBV5-1; d_gene: TRBD2; CDR3aa: CASSLATSGGANEQFF
j_gene: TRBJ2-5; abundance: NA; v_gene: TRBV28; d_gene: NA; CDR3aa: CAGGTAQETQYF
j_gene: TRBJ2-1; abundance: many; v_gene: TRBV15; d_gene: NA; CDR3aa: CATLGGAGYEQFF
j_gene: TRBJ1-1; abundance: once; v_gene: TRBV20-1; d_gene: TRBD1; CDR3aa: CSARGVGDRGLRGTEAFF
j_gene: TRBJ2-1; abundance: many; v_gene: TRBV12-1; d_gene: NA; CDR3aa: CASSPRGTSGARNEQFF
j_gene: TRBJ2-5; abundance: many; v_gene: TRBV11-2; d_gene: TRBD2; CDR3aa: CASSLDVASGGETQYF
j_gene: TRBJ2-1; abundance: many; v_gene: TRBV7-2; d_gene: TRBD2; CDR3aa: CASSLAGGGGAHNEQFF
j_gene: TRBJ1-2; abundance: many; v_gene: TRBV20-1; d_gene: NA; CDR3aa: CSARKEGKSGYTF
j_gene: TRBJ2-3; abundance: NA; v_gene: TRBV12-3/TRBV12-4; d_gene: NA; CDR3aa: CASSPRRPGTSTDTQYF
j_gene: TRBJ2-3; abundance: many; v_gene: TRBV7-2; d_gene: TRBD1; CDR3aa: CASSYNRGLRTDTQYF
j_gene: TRBJ2-7; abundance: many; v_gene: TRBV6-1; d_gene: TRBD1; CDR3aa: CASSPLRQGLALYEQYF
j_gene: TRBJ2-3; abundance: few; v_gene: TRBV4-2; d_gene: NA; CDR3aa: CASSQDGSVDTQYF
j_gene: TRBJ1-4; abundance: NA; v_gene: TRBV6-8; d_gene: NA; CDR3aa: CASSLPSDHRTNEKLFF
j_gene: TRBJ2-1; abundance: many; v_gene: TRBV6-2/TRBV6-3; d_gene: TRBD2; CDR3aa: CASSYLWASGSEGNEQFF
j_gene: TRBJ2-1; abundance: NA; v_gene: TRBV11-3; d_gene: TRBD2; CDR3aa: CASSPSGSRNEQFF
j_gene: NA; abundance: NA; v_gene: TRBV4-1; d_gene: NA; CDR3aa: CASSRLQALQETQFF
j_gene: TRBJ1-2; abundance: many; v_gene: TRBV7-2; d_gene: TRBD1; CDR3aa: CASSVGQGSGYTF
j_gene: TRBJ2-4; abundance: many; v_gene: TRBV27; d_gene: NA; CDR3aa: CASSQVPGSKNIQYF
j_gene: TRBJ1-6; abundance: NA; v_gene: TRBV20-1; d_gene: TRBD1; CDR3aa: CSASTGGSSTPHF
j_gene: TRBJ2-5; abundance: NA; v_gene: TRBV14; d_gene: NA; CDR3aa: CASSQAWGRETQYF
j_gene: TRBJ1-5; abundance: NA; v_gene: TRBV20-1; d_gene: TRBD1; CDR3aa: CSARTGWAQPQHF
j_gene: TRBJ1-2; abundance: NA; v_gene: TRBV6-1; d_gene: TRBD1; CDR3aa: CASSEGGTARPSGYTF